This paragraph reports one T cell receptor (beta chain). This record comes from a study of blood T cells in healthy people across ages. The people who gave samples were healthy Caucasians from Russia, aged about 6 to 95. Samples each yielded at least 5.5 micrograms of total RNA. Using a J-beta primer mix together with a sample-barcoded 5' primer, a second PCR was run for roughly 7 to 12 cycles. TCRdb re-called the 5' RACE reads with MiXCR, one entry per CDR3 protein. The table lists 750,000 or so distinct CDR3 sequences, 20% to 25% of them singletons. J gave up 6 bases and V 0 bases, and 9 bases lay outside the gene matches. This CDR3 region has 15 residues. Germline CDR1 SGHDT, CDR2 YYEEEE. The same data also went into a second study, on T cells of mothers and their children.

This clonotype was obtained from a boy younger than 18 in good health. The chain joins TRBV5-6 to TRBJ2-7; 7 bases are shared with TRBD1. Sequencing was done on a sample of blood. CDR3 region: CASSLANDREPEQYF. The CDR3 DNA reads TGTGCCAGCAGCTTGGCCAACGACAGGGAACCCGAGCAGTACTTC. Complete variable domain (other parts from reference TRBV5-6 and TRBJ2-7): DAGVTQSPTHLIKTRGQQVTLRCSPKSGHDTVSWYQQALGQGPQFIFQYYEEEERQRGNFPDRFSGHQFPNYSSELNVNALLLGDSALYLCASSLANDREPEQYFGPGTRLTVT.